Listed here are 19 T cell receptor beta chains from one sample, sequenced in a study of blood T cell repertoires in COVID-19 (dated by TCRdb to the early 2020s). The library was made by the immunoSEQ multiplex PCR assay. TCRdb mirrors the immuneACCESS table, restricted to in-frame sequences. Some clones are absent from its copies; in checked studies, under half trace to an unresolved V gene, and the reason for the others is unknown. The sample table contains around 130,000 clones; only one count was recorded for roughly four fifths of them. Under 14% of the sample is held by the ten biggest clonotypes. Sequencing input: peripheral blood. The receptor set was obtained from a human donor in a cohort sampled during active COVID-19.

The gene calls are TRBV19 and TRBJ1-1, with D hard to call. Trimming took off 7 bases at V and 0 bases at J, with 12 bases between the two ends. The CDR3 runs 14 residues. CDR1 LNHDA and CDR2 SQIVND come from the germline V gene (reference sequence). CDR3 region: CASTAGNVNTEAFF. The CDR3 DNA is TGTGCCAGTACCGCGGGGAATGTGAACACTGAAGCTTTCTTT. Filled out from reference TRBV19 and TRBJ1-1, the complete variable domain reads DGGITQSPKYLFRKEGQNVTLSCEQNLNHDAMYWYRQDPGQGLRLIYYSQIVNDFQKGDIAEGYSVSREKKESFPLTVTSAQKNPTAFYLCASTAGNVNTEAFFGQGTRLTVV.

This clone was found once. The rearrangement links TRBV11-2 to TRBJ2-7; TRBD2 agrees at 8 bases. The ends lost 4 bases at V and 5 bases at J; junction bases unmatched: 13. The CDR3 has 16 amino acids. Germline CDR1 SGHAT, CDR2 FQNNGV. This CDR3 is CASSSPSAGGSDEQYF. The CDR3 DNA is TGTGCCAGCAGCTCACCCTCCGCGGGGGGAAGCGACGAGCAGTACTTC.

The rearrangement joins TRBV3-1 (or the pseudogene TRBV3-2) to TRBJ2-7; tentative D call: TRBD1 (5 bases). Germline lookup yields CDR1 LGHDT and CDR2 YNNKEL (reference sequence). This CDR3 comprises 13 residues. The V end lost 2 bases, the J end lost 3 bases, and 8 bases lay between the germline ends. This CDR3 is CASSQRDSYEQYF. The CDR3 nucleotides are TGTGCCAGCAGCCAAAGAGACAGCTACGAGCAGTACTTC.

V and J are TRBV27 and TRBJ2-7; 7 nucleotides align to TRBD2. The germline gives CDR1 MNHEY, CDR2 SMNVEV (reference sequence). The CDR3 has 14 amino acids. V shed 3 bases and J 7 bases; nucleotides not matched to a gene: 9. The CDR3 protein is CASSLRGTAVEQYF. The CDR3 nucleotides read TGTGCCAGCAGTTTGCGGGGGACTGCCGTGGAGCAGTACTTC.

CDR3 sequence (DNA): TGTGCCAGCAGTTTATGGGCAGCGGGGGGTCAGGCCCCCTCAGAGACCCAGTACTTC. Residues: CASSLWAAGGQAPSETQYF. The V and J genes are TRBV28 and TRBJ2-5, with 9 bases matching TRBD2. Germline V gives CDR1 MDHEN, CDR2 SYDVKM. The CDR3 length is 19 residues. With 0 bases clipped from V and 4 bases from J, the junction kept 15 bases outside the gene matches.

This clone was seen a few times. The chain employs TRBV19 and TRBJ1-1, with 8 bases aligning to TRBD1. The V segment lost 4 bases and the J segment 1 base; nucleotides outside the gene matches: 14. Germline loops: CDR1 LNHDA, CDR2 SQIVND (reference sequence). CDR3 length equals 18 residues. CDR3 nucleotides: TGTGCCAGTAGTACACGACAGTGGTCGACAGGGGAGAACACTGAAGCTTTCTTT. Translated, it gives CASSTRQWSTGENTEAFF. Full variable domain (remainder filled in from reference TRBV19 and TRBJ1-1): DGGITQSPKYLFRKEGQNVTLSCEQNLNHDAMYWYRQDPGQGLRLIYYSQIVNDFQKGDIAEGYSVSREKKESFPLTVTSAQKNPTAFYLCASSTRQWSTGENTEAFFGQGTRLTVV.

Points on this clone: Other DNA sequences of this sample code for an identical CDR3. The chain is built from TRBV7-9 and TRBJ1-1, with D possibly TRBD1 on 5 matching bases. The germline CDR1 and CDR2 sequences are SEHNR and FQNEAQ (reference sequence). The CDR3 is 13 amino acids. Trimming removed 5 bases at V and 1 base at J, with 8 bases between. CDR3 sequence (DNA): TGTGCCAGCAGCCAGGGCCCGAACACTGAAGCTTTCTTT. This codes for CASSQGPNTEAFF.

The chain uses TRBV15 and TRBJ1-2; 8 nucleotides align to TRBD1. V was clipped by 3 bases and J by 5 bases; unmatched bases: 8. CDR3 length: 15 amino acids. In germline, CDR1 is LNHNV, CDR2 YYDKDF (reference sequence). The CDR3 is CATSSWDRPSYGYTF. The CDR3 DNA reads as TGTGCCACCAGCAGTTGGGACAGGCCTTCTTATGGCTACACCTTC.

The DNA for the CDR3 is TGTGCCAGCAGTTACTCGAGAGGGTTTACTAATGAAAAACTGTTTTTT. It codes for CASSYSRGFTNEKLFF. This sequence joins TRBV6-6 and TRBJ1-4; D is ambiguous. This CDR3 is built from 16 residues. Germline V gene sequence: CDR1 MNHNY, CDR2 SVGAGI (reference sequence). V dropped 0 bases and J dropped 2 bases, with 10 bases sitting between them.

This chain links TRBV28 with TRBJ1-5, with 7 bases aligning to TRBD1. V was clipped by 6 bases and J by 4 bases; unmatched bases: 9. Germline CDR1 MDHEN, CDR2 SYDVKM. The CDR3 has 15 residues. CDR3 coding DNA: TGTGCCAGCAGCCCCGAGACAGGGTCTAATCAGCCCCAGCATTTT. Encoded protein: CASSPETGSNQPQHF.

The DNA for the CDR3 is TGTGCCAGCACAGGGTCTACCGGGGAGCTGTTTTTT. Protein sequence: CASTGSTGELFF. V is TRBV6-5 and J is TRBJ2-2, with D possibly matching TRBD1 (5 bases). The germline V gene encodes CDR1 MNHEY and CDR2 SVGAGI. V lost 7 bases, J lost 5 bases, and 8 bases lay in between. The CDR3 sequence is 12 residues long.

This chain links TRBV6-5 with TRBJ1-2; possible D gene TRBD1, 6 bases. This CDR3 comprises 13 residues. V was clipped by 3 bases and J by 2 bases, with 7 bases between them. Germline CDR1 MNHEY, CDR2 SVGAGI. For the CDR3, the DNA is TGTGCCAGCAGTTATCAGGGGAACTATGGCTACACCTTC. As protein: CASSYQGNYGYTF.

This rearrangement joins TRBV20-1 to TRBJ2-3; D remains unclear. Per the germline V gene, CDR1 is DFQATT and CDR2 is SNEGSKA (reference sequence). This CDR3 contains 11 residues. V gave up 6 bases and J gave up 6 bases, with 10 bases separating them. CDR3 loop: CSASPPDTQYF. CDR3 nucleotide sequence: TGCAGTGCAAGTCCCCCGGATACGCAGTATTTT.

V is TRBV10-3 and J is TRBJ1-6; D uncertain. Germline V gene sequence: CDR1 ENHRY, CDR2 SYGVKD. Trimming took 4 bases from V and 3 from J, leaving 10 bases between them. The CDR3 sequence is 15 residues long. CDR3 region: CAISVGQVYNSPLHF. In DNA, the CDR3 is TGTGCCATCAGTGTAGGTCAGGTCTATAATTCACCCCTCCACTTT.

The J gene is TRBJ1-4, the V gene TRBV3-1 (or the pseudogene TRBV3-2); D uncertain. The CDR3 totals 15 residues. The V and J ends lost 2 bases and 6 bases respectively, with 13 bases between them. Germline values: CDR1 LGHDT, CDR2 YNNKEL (reference sequence). In DNA form, the CDR3 reads TGTGCCAGCAGCCAAACTGGAGGGCCAGATGAAAAACTGTTTTTT. Translating it yields CASSQTGGPDEKLFF.

This clone was observed a handful of times. The rearrangement joins TRBV7-2 to TRBJ2-1, with D maybe TRBD2 (5 bases). The CDR3 has 15 amino acids. V shed 2 bases and J shed 0 bases, with 8 bases lying between them. From germline, CDR1 is SGHTA and CDR2 FQGNSA. DNA for the CDR3: TGTGCCAGCAGCTTATCGGGGAGCTCCTACAATGAGCAGTTCTTC. Residues: CASSLSGSSYNEQFF.

The chain uses TRBV5-1 and TRBJ1-2, with a weak D call TRBD1 (5 bases). The germline CDR1 and CDR2 sequences are SGHRS and YFSETQ. Trimming stripped 5 bases from V and 2 bases from J, with 16 bases between. The CDR3 extends over 15 amino acids. The CDR3 nucleotides read TGCGCCAGCAGGATCGTCAGGGAAGGGAACTATGGCTACACCTTC. It encodes CASRIVREGNYGYTF.

The V and J genes are TRBV10-1 and TRBJ2-3; no firm D call. The CDR3 extends over 12 amino acids. Germline V gene data show CDR1 as WNHNN and CDR2 as SYGVQD (reference sequence). Trimming pared 3 bases from V and 6 bases from J, leaving 7 bases between. The DNA of the CDR3 is TGCGCCAGCAGTGACAGAACGGATACGCAGTATTTT. Translation gives CASSDRTDTQYF.

V gene TRBV5-1 combines with J gene TRBJ2-3, with 9 positions matching TRBD2. Unmatched junction bases numbered 8, after V lost 0 bases and J lost 0 bases. The CDR3 is made up of 18 amino acids. Germline loops: CDR1 SGHRS, CDR2 YFSETQ. The CDR3 reads CASSLETSGWRSTDTQYF. CDR3 in DNA: TGCGCCAGCAGCTTGGAAACTAGCGGGTGGAGGAGCACAGATACGCAGTATTTT.